This T cell receptor beta chain derives from a study of cytomegalovirus exposure and HLA in healthy donors. The study, taken as a whole, reports: The authors listed approximately 150 TCR beta chains as cytomegalovirus-associated. Cytomegalovirus status was reportedly diagnosed by the classifier with high sensitivity and specificity.

Here immunoSEQ multiplex PCR was the method, and the copy in TCRdb shows in-frame clones only, minus some. The data contain 300,000 to 400,000 clones, roughly 90% of them singletons. The CDR3 loop spans 14 amino acids. With respect to this clone: What it binds is unknown.

The clonotype originates from a woman younger than 35 in good health and CMV-seronegative. The sample consisted of PBMCs. The chain links TRBV21-1 to TRBJ1-5. TRBV21-1 is termed a pseudogene. The CDR3 is CASSNRENNQPQHF. CDR3 coding DNA: TGTGCCAGCAGCAACCGGGAAAACAATCAGCCCCAGCATTTT.